This TCR beta chain was captured by sequencing in a study of T cell responses to AZD1222 COVID-19 vaccine (dated by TCRdb to the early 2020s). Context from the whole study: AZD1222 recipients with second doses at about 4 weeks or about 12 weeks were pooled, because spike-specific TCR depth and breadth did not differ between schedules. TCR sequencing was performed for about 250 trial participants, of whom about 200 were given two doses of AZD1222 and around 26 were given two doses of MenACWY control vaccine. Trial participants were enrolled by age into subgroups of 18-55, 56-69 and 70-plus years, and roughly 150, 30 and 60 TCR-sequenced participants, respectively, were included in these subgroups.

The CDR3 regions of human TCRbeta chains were analyzed by immunosequencing. The authors' analysis ran thus. TCRs in the repertoires were matched against a reference library of SARS-CoV-2-specific TCRs that had been generated with the MIRA antigen-specificity platform. Breadth was defined as the fraction of unique TCRs that were SARS-CoV-2-associated. Depth was defined as the fraction of total T cells that were SARS-CoV-2-associated. Using the MIRA data, each spike-specific TCR was assigned both to the spike region to which the TCR was reactive and to a CD4 or CD8 class. Log10-transformed breadth and depth values were compared by one-way ANOVA with Sidak's multiple comparisons tests. TCRdb limited this immuneACCESS table to in-frame rearrangements with V and J called. A share of clones is missing; checked studies link under half to unresolved V genes, and the rest is unexplained. The V and J calls and the clone size are those of that table, but D and trimming were determined from the DNA. A total of some 130,000 clones appear in this sample, under 90% of them only once. The top ten clones comprise roughly 6% of the sample.

Concerning this clone: Its antigen remains unidentified. No base quality values were provided; no much bigger clone lies one nucleotide off.

According to the study, the label for this sample's time point signals: baseline before first vaccination. Samples from vaccinated people were obtained from the UK trials COV001 and COV002, which included a single-blind randomized controlled phase 2/3 trial of AZD1222 (ChAdOx1 nCoV-19) in healthy adults. For TCRbeta chain sequencing, PBMC samples from trial participants were taken at day 0 and at day 28 after the second dose. What the study reported, not specific to this receptor: Conclusions about previously exposed vaccinees are limited because only five to seven AZD1222 recipients were SARS-CoV-2 seropositive at baseline. Because no samples from the day 14 peak response were available, repertoires could be characterized only after the peak T cell response. After two AZD1222 doses, spike-specific TCR breadth and depth were significantly higher than at day 0 and than in MenACWY recipients. The 56-69-year group was small, and its depth increase did not reach significance, likely because of low power. Reportedly, almost half of the unique spike-specific TCRs recognized epitopes lying outside the regions that are mutated in the B.1.351 and B.1.1.7 variants. Participants were mostly white British, with more females than males. The authors suggested clonal diversity may have been underestimated. Vaccine-associated CD4 TCRs spanned the whole spike protein, with dominant responses in regions 160-218 and 743-854.

The CDR3 spans 14 residues, from the cysteine through the phenylalanine. Only CDR3 DNA remains: 42 bases, in frame from the first base. V is pruned by 6 bases and J by 5 bases, leaving 5 bases of the junction without a gene match. The germline V gene yields MNHEY for CDR1 and SVGAGI for CDR2. The clonotype originates from an adult in good health. Sequences were derived from peripheral blood, sampled on day 0 of AZD1222 vaccination. The chain employs TRBV6-5 and TRBJ2-1, with 9 central nucleotides matching TRBD2. The base sequence is TGTGCCAGCAGGGTAGCGGGGGCTAACAATGAGCAGTTCTTC. Its protein reads: CASRVAGANNEQFF.